A selection of T cell receptor beta chains follows, all from one sample in a study of shared clonotypes between healthy human individuals. Profiling relied on immunoSEQ multiplex PCR, and the TCRdb table lists in-frame clones only, not all of them. Of 550,000 to 600,000 clones listed, roughly 98% are singletons. The sample was naive CD8+ T cells sorted from blood. The receptors were sampled from a man aged 30 to 39 in good health. The CDR3 runs from the conserved cysteine through the conserved F or W.

V gene,CDR3 protein
TRBV5-6,CASSYGLAGITSTDTQYF
TRBV6-6,CASTGETQYF
TRBV9,CASSAGDNEQFF
TRBV5-8,CASSLEGLGSNQPQHF
TRBV7-9,CASRDSQYNEQFF
TRBV10-2,CASGIGRDEQFF
TRBV6-5,CASSSYKAYGNTIYF
TRBV10-2,CASSVVEISYEQYF
TRBV7-9,CASSRDYNEQFF
TRBV7-9,CASSLDGTGAYEQYF
TRBV9,CASTQGILYEQYF
TRBV6-1,CASSEATTGTSYEQYF
TRBV7-9,CASSFTGTKNNEQFF
TRBV27,CASSSRWSSTDTQYF
TRBV20-1,CSERKSYEQYF
TRBV27,CASSFSLYFSNEQFF
TRBV7-6,CASSLNLNQPQHF
TRBV18,CASSPRGSREYKDTQYF
TRBV7-8,CASSSLGGSVGSGANVLTF
TRBV7-9,CASSFPWGERTDTQYF
TRBV28,CASSPRDRGATNEKLFF
TRBV2,CASSELSDTGELFF
TRBV2,CASSEWGEVTDTQYF
TRBV6-1,CASTNRGDGYTF
TRBV19,CASSIQHSSGLAGGEQFF
TRBV7-7,CASSSGTSRQDTQYF
TRBV2,CASSEWTSPPTDTQYF
TRBV5-1,CASSLGRGDYEVEQFF
TRBV14,CASSLLDQTQYF
TRBV28,CASSPIVLEKETQYF
TRBV6-6,CASSPESGELFF
TRBV4-3,CASSQRQGKTDTQYF
TRBV28,CASSLFRDYEQYF
TRBV10-3,CAIMGTGDTGPYEQYF
TRBV11-2,CASSALTRAYEQYF
TRBV4-1,CASSQDARELSF
TRBV11-2,CASSFRGRRTDTQYF
TRBV7-7,CASSHGTGELFF
TRBV7-9,CASSSDLTRSSYNEQFF
TRBV19,CASREGAANQPQHF
TRBV4-1,CASSQDSGSLFF
TRBV28,CASSLKGIDQPQHF
TRBV7-9,CASSLGGRRGEQYF
TRBV6-5,CAVKLEGGANVLTF
TRBV5-6,CASSFGRSDGYTF
TRBV7-9,CASSRPGGPGIYEQYF
TRBV7-6,CASSLGVTGISDTQYF